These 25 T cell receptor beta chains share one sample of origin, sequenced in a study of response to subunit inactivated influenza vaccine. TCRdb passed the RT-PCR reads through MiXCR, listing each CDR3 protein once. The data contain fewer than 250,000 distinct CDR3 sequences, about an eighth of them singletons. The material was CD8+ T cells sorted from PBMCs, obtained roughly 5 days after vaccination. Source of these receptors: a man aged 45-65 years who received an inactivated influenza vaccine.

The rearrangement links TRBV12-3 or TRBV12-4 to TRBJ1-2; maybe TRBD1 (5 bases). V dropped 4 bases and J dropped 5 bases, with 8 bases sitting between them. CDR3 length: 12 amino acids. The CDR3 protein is CASSSGTYGYTF. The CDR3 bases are TGTGCCAGCAGTTCCGGGACTTATGGCTACACCTTC.

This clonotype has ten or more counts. The CDR3 loop reads CSVEESGTGTYEQYF. The CDR3 nucleotides read TGCAGCGTTGAGGAGTCCGGGACAGGGACTTACGAGCAGTACTTC. The chain is built from TRBV29-1 and TRBJ2-7; 9 bases are a match to TRBD1. Germline loops: CDR1 SQVTM, CDR2 ANQGSEA. V was clipped by 3 bases and J by 4 bases; unmatched bases: 10. The CDR3 sequence is 15 residues long.

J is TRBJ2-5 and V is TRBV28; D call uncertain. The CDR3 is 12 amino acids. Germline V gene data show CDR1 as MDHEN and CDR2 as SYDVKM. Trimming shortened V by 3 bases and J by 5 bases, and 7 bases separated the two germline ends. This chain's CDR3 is CASSLDGETQYF. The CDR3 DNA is TGTGCCAGCAGTTTGGACGGGGAGACCCAGTACTTC. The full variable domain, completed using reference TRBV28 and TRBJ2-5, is DVKVTQSSRYLVKRTGEKVFLECVQDMDHENMFWYRQDPGLGLRLIYFSYDVKMKEKGDIPEGYSVSREKKERFSLILESASTNQTSMYLCASSLDGETQYFGPGTRLLVL.

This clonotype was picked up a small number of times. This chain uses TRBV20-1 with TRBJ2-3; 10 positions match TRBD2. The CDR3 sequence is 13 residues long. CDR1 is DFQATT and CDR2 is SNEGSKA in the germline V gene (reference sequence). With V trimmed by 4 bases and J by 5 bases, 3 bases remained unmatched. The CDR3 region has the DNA TGCAGTGCTACCCGACTAGCGGGAGATACGCAGTATTTT. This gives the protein CSATRLAGDTQYF.

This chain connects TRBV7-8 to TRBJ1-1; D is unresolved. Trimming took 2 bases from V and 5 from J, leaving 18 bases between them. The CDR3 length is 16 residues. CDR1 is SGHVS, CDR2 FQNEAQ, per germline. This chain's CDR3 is CASSLRVADYRTEAFF. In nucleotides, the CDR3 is TGTGCCAGCAGCTTAAGGGTCGCAGATTATAGGACTGAAGCTTTCTTT. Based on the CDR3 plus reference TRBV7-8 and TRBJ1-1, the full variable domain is GAGVSQSPRYKVAKRGQDVALRCDPISGHVSLFWYQQALGQGPEFLTYFQNEAQLDKSGLPSDRFFAERPEGSVSTLKIQRTQQEDSAVYLCASSLRVADYRTEAFFGQGTRLTVV.

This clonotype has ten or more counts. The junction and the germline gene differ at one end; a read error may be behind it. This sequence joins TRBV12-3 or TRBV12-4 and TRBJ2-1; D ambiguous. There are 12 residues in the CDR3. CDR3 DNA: TGTGCCAGCAGCTTAGGTACCAATGAGCAGTTCTTC. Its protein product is CASSLGTNEQFF.

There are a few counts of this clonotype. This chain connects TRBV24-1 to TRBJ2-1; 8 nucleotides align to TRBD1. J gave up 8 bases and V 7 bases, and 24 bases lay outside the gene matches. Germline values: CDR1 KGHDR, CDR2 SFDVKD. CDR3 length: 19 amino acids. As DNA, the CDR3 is TGTGCCACCAGCCGATTTAGCCCGACAGGGGACACTGCAAACGATGAGCAGTTCTTC. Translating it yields CATSRFSPTGDTANDEQFF.

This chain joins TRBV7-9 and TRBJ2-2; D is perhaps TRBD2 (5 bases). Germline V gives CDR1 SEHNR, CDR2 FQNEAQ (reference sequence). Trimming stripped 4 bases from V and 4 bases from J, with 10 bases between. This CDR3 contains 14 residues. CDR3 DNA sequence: TGTGCCAGCAGCTCCGGACTCGGCACCGGGGAGCTGTTTTTT. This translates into CASSSGLGTGELFF.

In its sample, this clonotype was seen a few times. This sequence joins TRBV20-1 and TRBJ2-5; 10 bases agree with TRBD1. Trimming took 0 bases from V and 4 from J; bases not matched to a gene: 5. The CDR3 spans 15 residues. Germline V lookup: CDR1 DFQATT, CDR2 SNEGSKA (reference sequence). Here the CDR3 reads CSAREDRGGLETQYF. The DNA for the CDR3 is TGCAGTGCTAGAGAGGACAGGGGGGGGCTAGAGACCCAGTACTTC.

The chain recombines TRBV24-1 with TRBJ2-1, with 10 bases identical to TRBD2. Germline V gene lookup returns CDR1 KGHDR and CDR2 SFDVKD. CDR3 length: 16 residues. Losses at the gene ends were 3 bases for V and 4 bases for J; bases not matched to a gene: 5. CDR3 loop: CATSDRTSGAYNEQFF. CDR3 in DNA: TGTGCCACCAGTGATCGGACTAGCGGAGCTTACAATGAGCAGTTCTTC.

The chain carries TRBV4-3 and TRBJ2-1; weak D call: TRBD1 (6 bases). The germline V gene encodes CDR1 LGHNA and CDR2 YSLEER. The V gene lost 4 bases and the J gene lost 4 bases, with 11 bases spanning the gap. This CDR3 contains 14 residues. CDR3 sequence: CASSPTTGYNEQFF. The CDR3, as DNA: TGCGCCAGCAGCCCAACGACAGGTTACAATGAGCAGTTCTTC.

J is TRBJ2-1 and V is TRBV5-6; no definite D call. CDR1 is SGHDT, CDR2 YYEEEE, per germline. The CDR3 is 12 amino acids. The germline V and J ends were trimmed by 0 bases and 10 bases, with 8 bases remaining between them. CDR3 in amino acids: CASSLVRAEQFF. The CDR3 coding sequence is TGTGCCAGCAGCTTGGTCCGAGCGGAGCAGTTCTTC. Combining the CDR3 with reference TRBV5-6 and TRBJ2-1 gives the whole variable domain DAGVTQSPTHLIKTRGQQVTLRCSPKSGHDTVSWYQQALGQGPQFIFQYYEEEERQRGNFPDRFSGHQFPNYSSELNVNALLLGDSALYLCASSLVRAEQFFGPGTRLTVL.

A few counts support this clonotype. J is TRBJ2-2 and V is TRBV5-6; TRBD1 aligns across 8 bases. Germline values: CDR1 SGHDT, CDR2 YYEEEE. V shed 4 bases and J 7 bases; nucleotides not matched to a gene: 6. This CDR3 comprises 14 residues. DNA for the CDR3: TGTGCCAGCAGCCCCTGGACAGGGTTCGGGGAGCTGTTTTTT. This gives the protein CASSPWTGFGELFF. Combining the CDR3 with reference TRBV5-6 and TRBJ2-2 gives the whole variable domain DAGVTQSPTHLIKTRGQQVTLRCSPKSGHDTVSWYQQALGQGPQFIFQYYEEEERQRGNFPDRFSGHQFPNYSSELNVNALLLGDSALYLCASSPWTGFGELFFGEGSRLTVL.

The CDR3: CASSLILAGNYEQFF. In DNA form, the CDR3 reads TGTGCCAGCAGCTTAATCCTAGCGGGAAACTATGAGCAGTTCTTC. The chain couples TRBV11-2 to TRBJ2-1; TRBD2 agrees at 9 bases. The CDR3 contains 15 residues. V lost 2 bases to trimming and J lost 8 bases; unmatched junction nucleotides: 7. Germline loops: CDR1 SGHAT, CDR2 FQNNGV.

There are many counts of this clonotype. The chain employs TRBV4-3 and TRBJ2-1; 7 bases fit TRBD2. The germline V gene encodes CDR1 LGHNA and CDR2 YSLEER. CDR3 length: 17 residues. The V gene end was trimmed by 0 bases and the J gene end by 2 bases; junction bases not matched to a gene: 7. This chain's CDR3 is CASSQDLGGGAYNEQFF. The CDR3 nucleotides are TGCGCCAGCAGCCAAGATCTAGGTGGGGGGGCCTACAATGAGCAGTTCTTC.

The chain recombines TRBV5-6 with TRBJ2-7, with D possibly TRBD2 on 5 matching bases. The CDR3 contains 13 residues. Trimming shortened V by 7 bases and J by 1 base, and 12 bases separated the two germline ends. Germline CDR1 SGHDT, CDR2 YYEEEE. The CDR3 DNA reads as TGTGCCAGCGGCCCCGGGGTGTCCTACGAGCAGTACTTC. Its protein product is CASGPGVSYEQYF.

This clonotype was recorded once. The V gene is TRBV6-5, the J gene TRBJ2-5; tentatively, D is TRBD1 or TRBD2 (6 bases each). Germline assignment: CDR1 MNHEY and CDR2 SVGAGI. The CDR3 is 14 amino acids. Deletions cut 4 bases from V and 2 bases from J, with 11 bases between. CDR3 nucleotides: TGTGCCAGCAGTTCCGCGGGGACACAAGAGACCCAGTACTTC. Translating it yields CASSSAGTQETQYF.

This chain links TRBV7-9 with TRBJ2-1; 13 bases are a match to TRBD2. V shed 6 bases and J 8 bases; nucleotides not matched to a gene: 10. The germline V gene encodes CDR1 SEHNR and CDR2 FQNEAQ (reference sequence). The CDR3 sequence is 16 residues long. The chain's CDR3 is CASSTPGTSGIYEQFF. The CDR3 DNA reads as TGTGCCAGCAGTACCCCCGGGACTAGCGGGATCTATGAGCAGTTCTTC.

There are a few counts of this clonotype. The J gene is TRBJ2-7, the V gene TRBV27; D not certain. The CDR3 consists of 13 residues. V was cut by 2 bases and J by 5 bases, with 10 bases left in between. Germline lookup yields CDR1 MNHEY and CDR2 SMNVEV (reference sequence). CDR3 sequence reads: CASSLDPWNEQYF. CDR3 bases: TGTGCCAGCAGTTTAGACCCCTGGAACGAGCAGTACTTC.

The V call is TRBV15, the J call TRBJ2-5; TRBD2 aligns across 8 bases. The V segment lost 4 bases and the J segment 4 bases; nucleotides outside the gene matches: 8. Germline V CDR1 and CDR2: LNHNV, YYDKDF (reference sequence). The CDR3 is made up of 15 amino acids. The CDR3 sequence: CATSTSGGPGETQYF. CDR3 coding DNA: TGTGCCACCAGCACGTCGGGAGGGCCGGGAGAGACCCAGTACTTC.

The CDR3: CASSWGYTGELFF. CDR3 nucleotides: TGTGCCAGTAGCTGGGGATACACCGGGGAGCTGTTTTTT. J is TRBJ2-2 and V is TRBV19; no definite D call. This CDR3 has 13 amino acids. CDR1 is LNHDA and CDR2 is SQIVND in the germline V gene (reference sequence). Deletions cut 6 bases from V and 3 bases from J, with 8 bases between.

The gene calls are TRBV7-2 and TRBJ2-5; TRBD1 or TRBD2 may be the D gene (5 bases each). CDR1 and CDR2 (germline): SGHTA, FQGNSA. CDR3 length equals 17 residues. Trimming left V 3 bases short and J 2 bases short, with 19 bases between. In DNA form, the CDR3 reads TGTGCCAGCAGCTTCGAGTCCGGGACCAAGCTTCAAGAGACCCAGTACTTC. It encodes CASSFESGTKLQETQYF.

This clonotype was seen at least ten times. Written as DNA, the CDR3 is TGTGCCATCAGTGGAGGGTGGAGCGGACCCTACGAGCAGTACTTC. It encodes CAISGGWSGPYEQYF. The chain employs TRBV10-3 and TRBJ2-7; TRBD2 might be the D (5 bases). CDR3 size: 15 residues. Germline CDR1 and CDR2: ENHRY and SYGVKD. Trimming shortened V by 4 bases and J by 2 bases, and 15 bases separated the two germline ends.

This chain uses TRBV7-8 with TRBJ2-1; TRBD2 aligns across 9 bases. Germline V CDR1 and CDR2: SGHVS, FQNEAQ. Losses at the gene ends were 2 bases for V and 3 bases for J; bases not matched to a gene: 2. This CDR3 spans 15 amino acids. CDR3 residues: CASSLTAGGYNEQFF. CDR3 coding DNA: TGTGCCAGCAGCTTAACAGCGGGGGGCTACAATGAGCAGTTCTTC.

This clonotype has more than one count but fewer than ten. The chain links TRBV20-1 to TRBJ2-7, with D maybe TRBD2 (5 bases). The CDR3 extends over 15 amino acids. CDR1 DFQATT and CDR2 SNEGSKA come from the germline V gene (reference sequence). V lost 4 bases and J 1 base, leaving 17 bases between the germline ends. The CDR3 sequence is CSAKDLRGPSYEQYF. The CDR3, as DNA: TGCAGTGCTAAGGATCTGAGAGGGCCTTCCTACGAGCAGTACTTC.